This T cell receptor (beta chain) was sequenced in a study (dated by TCRdb to the mid-2010s). V is cut back by 4 bases and J by 0 bases, with 3 bases in the junction unmatched. The CDR3 contains 14 residues, cysteine and phenylalanine counted. Only the CDR3 region is kept as DNA, spanning 42 bases read in frame from base 1. For CDR1 and CDR2, the germline V gene (reference sequence) lists SGHNT and YYREEE. Libraries were made using RT-PCR. Data came from an Illumina MiSeq. TCRdb ran its own pipeline on the public reads, namely fastp trimming at Q25 and MiXCR clone calling, and kept in-frame beta chains. Every entry covers one CDR3 protein and lists the most common genes and DNA from its rows. Present in this sample are more than 600,000 distinct CDR3 sequences, approximately 15% of which were seen just once. 3.6% of the sample is held by the ten biggest clonotypes. Notes on this clonotype: What antigen it recognizes has not been identified. The record has no base qualities; no much larger clone is one base away.

Source material: memory CD4+ T cells from blood. The sequence was obtained from a female donor in good health, serving as a healthy control. Recombination linked TRBV5-4 to TRBJ2-5, with 7 bases aligning to TRBD2. The nucleotide sequence reads TGTGCCAGCAGCCACGGGACTAACCAAGAGACCCAGTACTTC. It translates to CASSHGTNQETQYF.